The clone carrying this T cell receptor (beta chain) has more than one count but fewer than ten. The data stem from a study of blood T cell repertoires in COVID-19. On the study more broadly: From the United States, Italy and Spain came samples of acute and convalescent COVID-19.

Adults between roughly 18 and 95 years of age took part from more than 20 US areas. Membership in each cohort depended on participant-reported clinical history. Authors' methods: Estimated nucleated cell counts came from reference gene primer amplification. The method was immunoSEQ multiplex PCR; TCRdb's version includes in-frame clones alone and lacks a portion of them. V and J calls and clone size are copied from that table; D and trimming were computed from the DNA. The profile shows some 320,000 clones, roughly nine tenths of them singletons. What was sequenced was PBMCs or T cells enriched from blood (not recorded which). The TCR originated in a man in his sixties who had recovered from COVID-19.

The CDR3 sequence: CASRLALGTEAYEQYF. For the CDR3, the DNA is TGTGCAAGTCGCTTAGCGCTCGGGACAGAAGCCTACGAGCAGTACTTC. The rearrangement joins TRBV12-2 to TRBJ2-7; the DNA was not used to check the table's D call, TRBD1. TRBV12-2 corresponds to a pseudogene. The CDR3 extends over 16 amino acids.